These T cell receptor beta chains were read from a single sample in a study of Ad26.COV2.S vaccination and SARS-CoV-2 variants. Sequenced by immunoSEQ multiplex PCR; TCRdb stores in-frame clones only, minus some. The table has over 300,000 clones, under 90% seen once; the top ten hold approximately 7%. Sequences were derived from peripheral blood, sampled in a trial of Ad26.COV2.S vaccine versus placebo. The source is a person aged 18-60 years who received the Ad26.COV2.S COVID-19 vaccine or a placebo. Each CDR3 is given with its conserved first and last residue. Fields, in order: V gene, J gene, clone size, D gene, CDR3 protein, CDR3 DNA. D genes are given only for firm matches. Not every row has a clone size; where given, it reads once, few, many or a size class.

>TRBV7-3|TRBJ2-1|NA|NA
CASSSLGGLSSYNEQFF
TGTGCCAGCAGCTCCCTCGGGGGCCTAAGCTCCTACAATGAGCAGTTCTTC
>TRBV9|TRBJ1-1|NA|NA
CASSVGQANTEAFF
TGTGCCAGCAGCGTAGGCCAGGCGAACACTGAAGCTTTCTTT
>TRBV11-3|TRBJ1-2|once|NA
CASSFSDRKGGYTF
TGTGCCAGCAGCTTTTCCGACAGGAAGGGTGGCTACACCTTC
>TRBV6-5|TRBJ2-3|NA|NA
CASSSRGGFTTDTQYF
TGTGCCAGCAGTTCCAGGGGGGGCTTTACCACAGATACGCAGTATTTT
>TRBV7-2|TRBJ2-7|few|NA
CASSFGGSYEQYF
TGTGCCAGCAGCTTTGGCGGCTCCTACGAGCAGTACTTC
>TRBV10-3|TRBJ2-3|NA|TRBD2
CAISEISGGFSTDTQYF
TGTGCCATCAGTGAGATCAGCGGGGGGTTTAGCACAGATACGCAGTATTTT
>TRBV5-4|TRBJ2-4|many|NA
CASSLGNAKNIQYF
TGTGCCAGCAGCTTGGGGAATGCCAAAAACATTCAGTACTTC
>TRBV2|TRBJ2-7|NA|NA
CASSAPRTSGQYF
TGTGCCAGCAGTGCCCCAAGGACCTCCGGGCAGTACTTC
>TRBV4-1|TRBJ1-6|NA|NA
CASSQEPNSPLHF
TGCGCCAGCAGCCAAGAGCCGAATTCACCCCTCCACTTT
>TRBV11-2|TRBJ2-7|many|NA
CASSLAGVGGSYEQYF
TGTGCCAGCAGCTTAGCAGGCGTAGGGGGCTCCTACGAGCAGTACTTC
>TRBV25-1|TRBJ1-1|few|NA
CASTRSLNTEAFF
TGTGCCAGCACCCGGAGTTTGAACACTGAAGCTTTCTTT
>TRBV5-5|TRBJ2-5|once|NA
CASSLDPEETQYF
TGTGCCAGCAGCTTGGATCCGGAAGAGACCCAGTACTTC
>TRBV27|TRBJ2-7|NA|NA
CASSSPAGRSYEQYF
TGTGCCAGCAGTTCCCCAGCGGGCCGCTCCTACGAGCAGTACTTC
>TRBV19|TRBJ2-1|NA|NA
CASSIIASSYNEQFF
TGTGCCAGTAGTATTATAGCGAGCTCCTACAATGAGCAGTTCTTC
>TRBV13|TRBJ2-7|NA|TRBD1
CASSLRQGSYEQYF
TGTGCCAGCAGCTTACGACAGGGATCCTACGAGCAGTACTTC
>TRBV6-4|TRBJ2-1|NA|NA
CASRDFAGSDEQFF
TGTGCCAGCAGGGACTTCGCGGGGTCCGATGAGCAGTTCTTC
>TRBV18|TRBJ2-2|NA|NA
CASSPQGGLWTGELFF
TGTGCCAGCTCCCCCCAAGGGGGGCTTTGGACCGGGGAGCTGTTTTTT
>TRBV6-2/TRBV6-3|TRBJ1-1|NA|NA
CASSYKALRIEAFF
TGTGCCAGCAGTTACAAAGCCCTACGGATAGAAGCTTTCTTT
>TRBV5-1|TRBJ2-7|NA|NA
CASSYSNLEQYF
TGCGCCAGCAGCTACTCTAATCTCGAGCAGTACTTC
>TRBV27|TRBJ1-3|NA|TRBD1
CASSRTGGVGNTIYF
TGTGCCAGCAGTAGAACAGGGGGGGTCGGAAACACCATATATTTT
>TRBV5-1|TRBJ1-1|NA|NA
CASSLSGGLGTEAFF
TGCGCCAGCAGCTTGTCGGGCGGGCTTGGAACTGAAGCTTTCTTT
>TRBV6-1|TRBJ1-4|NA|NA
CASSEGFTATNEKLFF
TGTGCCAGCAGTGAGGGGTTTACGGCAACTAATGAAAAACTGTTTTTT
>TRBV19|TRBJ1-6|NA|TRBD1
CASMSRGSSPLHF
TGTGCCAGTATGAGCAGGGGGTCGTCACCCCTCCACTTT
>TRBV19|TRBJ1-2|NA|NA
CASSIGGEGYGYTF
TGTGCCAGTAGTATAGGGGGGGAAGGATATGGCTACACCTTC
>TRBV18|TRBJ2-5|NA|NA
CASSRASQETQYF
TGTGCCAGCTCACGTGCCAGCCAAGAGACCCAGTACTTC
>TRBV7-9|TRBJ1-2|once|NA
CASSLSNYGYTF
TGTGCCAGCAGCTTGAGCAACTATGGCTACACCTTC
>TRBV19|TRBJ2-7|NA|NA
CASSITDTWIYEQYF
TGTGCCAGTAGTATTACGGACACATGGATCTACGAGCAGTACTTC
>TRBV3-1/TRBV3-2|TRBJ2-5|NA|TRBD2
CASSPQTSVKETQYF
TGTGCCAGCAGCCCCCAGACTAGCGTGAAAGAGACCCAGTACTTC
>TRBV7-9|TRBJ1-1|few|TRBD1
CASSQTGGRGTEAFF
TGTGCCAGCAGCCAGACAGGGGGCAGAGGCACTGAAGCTTTCTTT
>TRBV9|TRBJ2-2|NA|NA
CASSVGAGEVSGELFF
TGTGCCAGCAGCGTAGGGGCAGGGGAGGTTTCCGGGGAGCTGTTTTTT
>TRBV7-2|TRBJ1-2|NA|NA
CASSSPGDGGYTF
TGTGCCAGCAGCTCCCCAGGGGACGGTGGCTACACCTTC
>TRBV27|TRBJ2-7|few|NA
CASSVAAAYEQYF
TGTGCCAGTTCGGTGGCGGCAGCATACGAGCAGTACTTC
>TRBV4-1|TRBJ1-1|NA|NA
CASSPDSRTEAFF
TGCGCCAGCAGCCCGGACAGTCGGACTGAAGCTTTCTTT
>TRBV27|TRBJ2-7|NA|NA
CASRPTMPGGEQYF
TGTGCCAGCAGGCCTACCATGCCCGGAGGGGAGCAGTACTTC
>TRBV21-1|TRBJ1-4|NA|NA
CASSLDRAYEKLFF
TGTGCCAGCAGCCTGGACAGGGCTTATGAAAAACTGTTTTTT
>TRBV4-1|TRBJ2-3|once|NA
CASSQGPTQWRTDTQYF
TGCGCCAGCAGCCAAGGGCCTACTCAATGGCGCACAGATACGCAGTATTTT
>TRBV4-1|TRBJ1-2|NA|NA
CASSQDGGTYYGYTF
TGCGCCAGCAGCCAAGATGGGGGCACGTACTATGGCTACACCTTC
>TRBV9|TRBJ1-2|NA|NA
CASSVEVGNYGYTF
TGTGCCAGCAGCGTAGAGGTAGGGAACTATGGCTACACCTTC
>TRBV14|TRBJ2-7|NA|TRBD1
CASSRTTGDYSYEQYF
TGTGCCAGCAGCCGAACCACAGGGGATTACTCCTACGAGCAGTACTTC
>TRBV27|TRBJ2-3|once|TRBD2
CASSPPGLAGYTDTQYF
TGTGCCAGCAGTCCTCCGGGACTAGCGGGATACACAGATACGCAGTATTTT
>TRBV5-1|TRBJ2-1|NA|NA
CASSRARAAVYNEQFF
TGCGCCAGCAGCCGGGCGCGGGCGGCGGTATACAATGAGCAGTTCTTC
>TRBV3-1/TRBV3-2|TRBJ2-7|NA|NA
CASSLRQGTYEQYF
TGTGCCAGCAGCCTTCGTCAGGGCACCTACGAGCAGTACTTC
>TRBV6-5|TRBJ1-5|NA|TRBD1
CASSRTGIIQPQHF
TGTGCCAGCAGTCGGACAGGGATTATCCAGCCCCAGCATTTT
>TRBV5-5|TRBJ2-7|NA|TRBD2
CASTAQRRGDYEQYF
TGTGCCAGCACGGCCCAACGGCGGGGGGACTACGAGCAGTACTTC
>TRBV4-1|TRBJ2-1|NA|TRBD2
CASSPGGAGDEQFF
TGCGCCAGCAGCCCGGGGGGAGCGGGAGATGAGCAGTTCTTC
>TRBV19|TRBJ2-1|NA|TRBD2
CASSMGSGGYNEQFF
TGTGCCAGTAGTATGGGGTCGGGGGGCTACAATGAGCAGTTCTTC
>TRBV7-3|TRBJ2-1|NA|TRBD2
CASSTLAGPGEEQFF
TGTGCCAGCAGCACCTTAGCGGGCCCGGGGGAGGAGCAGTTCTTC
>TRBV6-6|TRBJ2-2|NA|TRBD1
CASSHPARQGTTPGELFF
TGTGCCAGCAGTCACCCGGCCCGACAGGGGACGACCCCCGGGGAGCTGTTTTTT
>TRBV3-1/TRBV3-2|TRBJ1-5|NA|TRBD1
CASSRGTGASNQPQHF
TGTGCCAGCAGCCGAGGGACAGGGGCGAGCAATCAGCCCCAGCATTTT
>TRBV9|TRBJ1-1|NA|NA
CASSDLGNTEAFF
TGTGCCAGCAGCGACTTGGGTAACACTGAAGCTTTCTTT
>TRBV2|TRBJ2-2|NA|TRBD2
CASSGLAGATGELFF
TGTGCCAGCAGTGGACTAGCGGGGGCCACCGGGGAGCTGTTTTTT
>TRBV6-5|TRBJ2-1|NA|NA
CAVRGLNEQFF
TGTGCCGTTCGTGGTTTGAATGAGCAGTTCTTC
>TRBV12-3/TRBV12-4|TRBJ2-1|many|NA
CATSLGYNEQFF
TGTGCCACCTCGCTAGGATACAATGAGCAGTTCTTC
>TRBV11-2|TRBJ1-6|NA|TRBD1
CASSTIRGTGQSPLHF
TGTGCCAGCAGCACAATTAGGGGGACAGGGCAATCACCCCTCCACTTT
>TRBV13|TRBJ1-2|NA|TRBD1
CASSWTGGLDGYTF
TGTGCCAGCAGCTGGACAGGGGGACTGGATGGCTACACCTTC
>TRBV11-3|TRBJ1-1|NA|TRBD1
CASSLLRQGGAFF
TGTGCCAGCAGCTTATTGAGACAGGGGGGAGCTTTCTTT